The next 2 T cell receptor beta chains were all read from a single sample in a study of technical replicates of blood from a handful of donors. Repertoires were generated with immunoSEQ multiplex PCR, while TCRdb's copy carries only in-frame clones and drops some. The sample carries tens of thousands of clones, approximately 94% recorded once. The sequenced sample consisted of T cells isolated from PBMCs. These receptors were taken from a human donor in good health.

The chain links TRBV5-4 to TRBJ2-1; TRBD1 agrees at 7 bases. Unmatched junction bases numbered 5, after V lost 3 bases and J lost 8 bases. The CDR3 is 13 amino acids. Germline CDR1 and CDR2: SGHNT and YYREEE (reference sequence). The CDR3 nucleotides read TGTGCCAGCAGCTCGACAGGGTTCGATGAGCAGTTCTTC. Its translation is CASSSTGFDEQFF.

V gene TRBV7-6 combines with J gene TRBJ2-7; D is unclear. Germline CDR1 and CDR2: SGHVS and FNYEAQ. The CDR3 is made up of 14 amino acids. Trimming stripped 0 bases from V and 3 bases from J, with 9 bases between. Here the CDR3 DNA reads TGTGCCAGCAGCTTAGCGGTCGGTAGCTACGAGCAGTACTTC. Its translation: CASSLAVGSYEQYF.